Listed below are T cell receptor beta chains from one sample, sequenced in a study of OX40 agonist ivuxolimab in advanced cancers. Sequencing was performed with immunoSEQ multiplex PCR; in TCRdb, only in-frame clones are kept and a portion is missing. This table has fewer than 80,000 clones, more than 80% appearing once. Sample: CD4+ or CD8+ T cells sorted from blood, taken in a trial of the OX40 agonist ivuxolimab. These receptors were collected from an adult with an advanced solid tumor such as melanoma, head and neck, liver or kidney cancer. CDR3s include the opening cysteine and the closing phenylalanine or tryptophan. The D gene is left open where the match is weak. Clone size, where shown, is once, few, many, or a class for clones that have expanded.

NA | TRBJ1-3 | TRBV6-4 | NA | CASSGVTGCGHYSGNTIYF | TGTGCCAGCAGTGGAGTAACAGGGTGCGGCCACTACTCTGGAAACACCATATATTTT
TRBD2 | TRBJ2-3 | TRBV7-3 | NA | CASSLDTLAGLTQYF | TGTGCCAGCAGCTTAGACACCTTAGCGGGTCTAACGCAGTATTTT
TRBD1 | TRBJ1-1 | TRBV15 | NA | CATTETGVNTEAFF | TGTGCCACCACCGAGACAGGGGTTAACACTGAAGCTTTCTTT
NA | TRBJ2-7 | TRBV4-2 | NA | CASSPFEHYEQYF | TGTGCCAGCAGCCCTTTTGAGCACTACGAGCAGTACTTC
NA | TRBJ1-4 | TRBV10-1 | NA | CASPLGTDGLNEKLFF | TGCGCCAGCCCCTTGGGCACGGACGGCTTAAATGAAAAACTGTTTTTT
NA | TRBJ1-5 | TRBV19 | once | CASNQGPSNQPQHF | TGTGCCAGTAACCAAGGGCCCAGCAATCAGCCCCAGCATTTT
NA | TRBJ2-5 | TRBV13 | NA | CASSLVAGKETQYF | TGTGCCAGCAGCTTAGTCGCAGGGAAAGAGACCCAGTACTTC
TRBD1 | TRBJ1-1 | TRBV29-1 | once | CSVTGGNTEAFF | TGCAGCGTTACAGGGGGGAACACTGAAGCTTTCTTT
NA | TRBJ1-1 | TRBV27 | NA | CASSRFGGTEAFF | TGTGCCAGCAGCCGATTCGGGGGGACTGAAGCTTTCTTT
TRBD1 | TRBJ2-2 | TRBV5-1 | NA | CASHPGTGPTGELFF | TGCGCCAGTCACCCTGGGACAGGACCTACCGGGGAGCTGTTTTTT
TRBD1 | TRBJ1-4 | TRBV5-4 | once | CASSASGTGNEKLFF | TGTGCCAGCAGCGCCTCCGGGACAGGGAATGAAAAACTGTTTTTT
NA | TRBJ2-3 | TRBV4-2 | once | CASSQRLGGSLDTQYF | TGTGCCAGCAGCCAGCGACTAGGGGGGTCATTGGATACGCAGTATTTT
TRBD1 | TRBJ2-7 | TRBV27 | NA | CASRLTGAYEQYF | TGTGCCAGCAGATTGACAGGGGCCTACGAGCAGTACTTC
NA | TRBJ1-1 | TRBV4-3 | NA | CASRQAGTDTEAFF | TGCGCCAGCAGGCAAGCTGGGACGGACACTGAAGCTTTCTTT
NA | TRBJ2-2 | TRBV29-1 | NA | CSVEAGDRRMAGELFF | TGCAGCGTTGAAGCGGGAGACAGGAGGATGGCCGGGGAGCTGTTTTTT
NA | TRBJ1-1 | TRBV18 | NA | CASSSNGLNTEAFF | TGTGCCAGCTCATCTAACGGCTTGAACACTGAAGCTTTCTTT
NA | TRBJ2-2 | TRBV4-2 | NA | CASSQEESRYTGELFF | TGTGCCAGCAGCCAAGAAGAAAGTAGGTACACCGGGGAGCTGTTTTTT
NA | TRBJ1-6 | TRBV30 | few | CAWSHHGEGPLHF | TGTGCCTGGAGTCATCATGGGGAGGGCCCCCTCCACTTT
NA | TRBJ2-2 | TRBV11-2 | few | CASSPVLALYTGELFF | TGTGCCAGCAGCCCCGTATTAGCGCTTTACACCGGGGAGCTGTTTTTT
TRBD1 | TRBJ2-7 | TRBV7-7 | NA | CASSSGQTYEQYF | TGTGCTAGCAGCTCGGGACAGACCTACGAGCAGTACTTC
NA | TRBJ1-1 | TRBV7-9 | NA | CASSLIPEAFF | TGTGCCAGCAGCTTAATCCCTGAAGCTTTCTTT
TRBD1 | TRBJ1-2 | TRBV28 | NA | CASSLQGARGNYGYTF | TGTGCCAGCAGTTTACAGGGGGCGCGGGGTAACTATGGCTACACCTTC
NA | TRBJ1-2 | TRBV4-3 | NA | CASSQGIHGYTF | TGCGCCAGCAGCCAAGGAATACATGGCTACACCTTC
NA | TRBJ1-2 | TRBV6-1 | NA | CASMWSYGYTF | TGTGCCAGCATGTGGTCTTATGGCTACACCTTC
TRBD2 | TRBJ2-3 | TRBV28 | NA | CATKRPAGGTGETQYF | TGTGCCACCAAACGCCCAGCGGGAGGGACGGGGGAGACGCAGTATTTT
TRBD2 | TRBJ2-1 | TRBV30 | NA | CAWSVTTSAYNEQFF | TGTGCCTGGAGTGTCACAACTAGCGCCTACAATGAGCAGTTCTTC
NA | TRBJ2-7 | TRBV14 | NA | CASSQGPGGGYEQYF | TGTGCCAGCAGCCAAGGGCCGGGTGGGGGCTACGAGCAGTACTTC
TRBD1 | TRBJ2-7 | TRBV2 | NA | CASSGDSGALEQYF | TGTGCCAGCAGTGGGGACAGCGGTGCTTTGGAGCAGTACTTC
NA | TRBJ1-2 | TRBV19 | NA | CASNIGGYGYTF | TGTGCCAGTAACATTGGAGGGTATGGCTACACCTTC
NA | TRBJ2-6 | TRBV14 | NA | CASSQDGAILSGANVLTF | TGTGCCAGCAGCCAAGATGGGGCAATACTATCTGGGGCCAACGTCCTGACTTTC
NA | TRBJ2-7 | TRBV7-7 | NA | CASSEGLLRVSEQYF | TGTGCTAGCAGCGAGGGACTCCTCAGAGTCTCCGAGCAGTACTTC
TRBD1 | TRBJ1-2 | TRBV13 | NA | CASSAAGTGNYGYTF | TGTGCCAGCAGCGCTGCCGGGACAGGGAACTATGGCTACACCTTC
NA | TRBJ1-1 | TRBV6-5 | NA | CASSRPRNEAFF | TGTGCCAGCTCAAGGCCCAGGAATGAAGCTTTCTTT
TRBD2 | TRBJ2-7 | TRBV19 | few | CASNEGAGYEQYF | TGTGCCAGTAATGAAGGAGCGGGGTACGAGCAGTACTTC
NA | TRBJ2-2 | TRBV9 | NA | CASSTHTGELFF | TGTGCCAGCAGCACTCACACCGGGGAGCTGTTTTTT
NA | TRBJ1-1 | TRBV4-2 | NA | CASRIAGVGTEAFF | TGTGCCAGCAGAATAGCGGGCGTGGGCACTGAAGCTTTCTTT
NA | TRBJ2-2 | TRBV5-1 | NA | CASSFLGGGGELFF | TGCGCCAGCAGCTTTCTGGGCGGTGGCGGGGAGCTGTTTTTT
TRBD1 | TRBJ2-7 | TRBV4-1 | NA | CASSPRQQGDEQYF | TGCGCCAGCAGCCCTAGGCAACAGGGGGACGAGCAGTACTTC
NA | TRBJ1-4 | TRBV19 | NA | CASSIRSDGGEKLFF | TGTGCCAGTAGTATCAGAAGCGACGGGGGTGAAAAACTGTTTTTT
NA | TRBJ1-2 | TRBV9 | once | CASSATYDLSYGYTF | TGTGCCAGCAGCGCGACCTATGACCTGTCCTATGGCTACACCTTC
NA | TRBJ2-6 | TRBV29-1 | NA | CSVVQSSGANVLTF | TGCAGCGTTGTTCAGAGCTCTGGGGCCAACGTCCTGACTTTC
NA | TRBJ2-5 | TRBV19 | NA | CASSPTSPSETQYF | TGTGCCAGTAGCCCGACCAGCCCGTCAGAGACCCAGTACTTC
NA | TRBJ2-7 | TRBV4-1 | NA | CASSHGTLGEQYF | TGCGCCAGCAGCCACGGGACTCTTGGTGAGCAGTACTTC
NA | TRBJ2-5 | TRBV19 | NA | CASSSGFQETQYF | TGTGCCAGTAGTTCAGGCTTCCAAGAGACCCAGTACTTC
TRBD2 | TRBJ2-3 | TRBV29-1 | NA | CSARGLAASTDTQYF | TGCAGCGCCAGGGGACTAGCGGCGAGCACAGATACGCAGTATTTT